Many counts were recorded for the clone carrying this T cell receptor beta chain. This sample was included in a study of response to subunit inactivated influenza vaccine. MiXCR, applied by TCRdb to the RT-PCR reads, yields one record per CDR3 protein. The sample lists roughly 460,000 distinct CDR3 sequences, 10% to 11% seen once, with more than 10% in the top ten. Germline V gene sequence: CDR1 LGHNA, CDR2 YNFKEQ. This CDR3 contains 14 residues. Trimming took 1 base from V and 10 from J; bases not matched to a gene: 6. Sequencing was performed on PBMCs from blood, taken roughly 48 days after vaccination. The clonotype originates from a man between 45 and 60 years old who received an inactivated influenza vaccine. The gene calls are TRBV4-2 and TRBJ2-1; 8 bases map to TRBD2. CDR3 sequence: CASSQGYLAGEQFF. The CDR3 bases are TGTGCCAGCAGCCAAGGGTATTTAGCGGGGGAGCAGTTCTTC.